The rows below give T cell receptor beta chains drawn from one sample of a study of control samples from healthy donors and cancer patients. The data were produced by immunoSEQ multiplex PCR, yet TCRdb's version contains in-frame clones alone and is incomplete. The sample holds 80,000 or so clones, 94% seen once. The specimen sequenced was blood. All receptors come from a woman between 40 and 55 years old in good health. Each CDR3 is given with its conserved first and last residue. D genes are given only for firm matches. A clone size is listed for some rows: how often the clone was seen (once, few, many), or a class if it is expanded.

>TRBJ2-1|TRBV30|NA|NA
CAWSAGPVRDEQFF
TGTGCCTGGAGTGCCGGACCCGTTAGGGATGAGCAGTTCTTC
>TRBJ2-7|TRBV30|once|NA
CAWSVDSSYEQYF
TGTGCCTGGAGTGTAGACAGCTCCTACGAGCAGTACTTC
>TRBJ2-1|TRBV5-6|NA|TRBD2
CASSPAGAGPYNEQFF
TGTGCCAGCAGCCCCGCGGGAGCGGGGCCTTACAATGAGCAGTTCTTC
>TRBJ2-1|TRBV4-2|NA|NA
CASSQAPLAGSSYNEQFF
TGTGCCAGCAGCCAAGCTCCCTTGGCGGGTAGCTCCTACAATGAGCAGTTCTTC
>TRBJ1-1|TRBV2|NA|NA
CASSENVGAFF
TGTGCCAGCAGTGAAAATGTGGGCGCTTTCTTT
>TRBJ2-3|TRBV6-2/TRBV6-3|NA|NA
CASSYSVTGGDTQYF
TGTGCCAGCAGTTACTCGGTTACCGGGGGAGATACGCAGTATTTT
>TRBJ2-3|TRBV24-1|NA|NA
CATSDRVDTQYF
TGTGCCACCAGTGATCGGGTAGATACGCAGTATTTT
>TRBJ2-6|TRBV15|few|TRBD1
CATSGQGIGSGANVLTF
TGTGCCACCAGCGGACAGGGGATAGGATCTGGGGCCAACGTCCTGACTTTC
>TRBJ2-5|TRBV18|NA|NA
CASSLFTGVRKETQYF
TGTGCCAGCTCACTTTTTACAGGTGTTCGGAAAGAGACCCAGTACTTC
>TRBJ1-3|TRBV7-8|once|TRBD1
CASSSRGVRDSSGNTIYF
TGTGCCAGCAGCTCCCGGGGTGTCCGGGACAGCTCTGGAAACACCATATATTTT
>TRBJ1-2|TRBV3-1/TRBV3-2|NA|NA
CASSQEGRADLGCYTF
TGTGCCAGCAGCCAAGAAGGCAGGGCCGACTTGGGATGCTACACCTTC
>TRBJ1-1|TRBV29-1|NA|NA
CSVASDSFTEAFF
TGCAGCGTTGCCTCCGACAGTTTCACTGAAGCTTTCTTT
>TRBJ2-3|TRBV10-2|NA|TRBD2
CASSGLASTDTQYF
TGCGCCAGCAGTGGACTAGCAAGCACAGATACGCAGTATTTT
>TRBJ2-6|TRBV4-2|NA|NA
CASSQDSMTVYSGANVLTF
TGTGCCAGCAGCCAAGACTCGATGACGGTATACTCTGGGGCCAACGTCCTGACTTTC
>TRBJ2-1|TRBV7-2|NA|TRBD2
CASSPTAWASGRAGEQFF
TGTGCCAGCAGCCCAACGGCGTGGGCTAGCGGGAGGGCGGGTGAGCAGTTCTTC